These 15 T cell receptor beta chains came from one sample sequenced in a study of shared clonotypes between healthy human individuals. TCRdb's copy holds only in-frame clones and misses some; the assay was immunoSEQ multiplex PCR. The sample has 2.5 million or so clones, around nine tenths seen once. Sequencing was done on a sample of naive CD4+ T cells sorted from blood. Indicated subset: CD45RA+ positively selected. These receptors all come from a man aged 18 to 29 in good health.

This chain uses TRBV5-4 with TRBJ1-6; 10 nucleotides align to TRBD1. Germline V gene data show CDR1 as SGHNT and CDR2 as YYREEE (reference sequence). With 2 bases clipped from V and 7 bases from J, the junction kept 6 bases outside the gene matches. CDR3 size: 16 residues. CDR3: CASSLRQGARNSPLHF. DNA of the CDR3: TGTGCCAGCAGCTTACGACAGGGGGCGAGAAATTCACCCCTCCACTTT.

V usage is TRBV5-1 and J usage is TRBJ2-7; D perhaps matches TRBD1 (5 bases). Trimming shortened V by 2 bases and J by 3 bases, and 9 bases separated the two germline ends. Germline CDR1 is SGHRS and CDR2 is YFSETQ. The CDR3 is made up of 13 amino acids. CDR3: CASSFDSVYEQYF. CDR3 coding DNA: TGCGCCAGCAGCTTCGACAGCGTCTACGAGCAGTACTTC.

DNA for the CDR3: TGCGCCAGCAGCCCAAGACAGGGTAGCCCCTACGAGCAGTACTTC. Its protein is CASSPRQGSPYEQYF. The rearrangement links TRBV5-1 to TRBJ2-7; 7 bases fit TRBD1. The V and J ends lost 4 bases and 2 bases, in that order; junction bases with no gene match: 9. The CDR3 contains 15 residues. The germline gives CDR1 SGHRS, CDR2 YFSETQ.

This clone was found once. CDR3 in DNA: TGTGCCAGCAGTTTATACCAGGGCTATGGCTACACCTTC. This translates into CASSLYQGYGYTF. The V gene is TRBV28, the J gene TRBJ1-2, with D perhaps TRBD1 (5 bases). V was cut by 1 base and J by 4 bases, with 7 bases left in between. The CDR3 consists of 13 residues. Germline CDR1 MDHEN, CDR2 SYDVKM.

J is TRBJ2-2 and V is TRBV7-2; D gene ambiguous. The CDR3 loop spans 15 amino acids. V was clipped by 3 bases and J by 5 bases, with 13 bases between them. CDR1 is SGHTA, CDR2 FQGNSA, per germline. CDR3 residues: CASSLGPSSTGELFF. CDR3 nucleotides: TGTGCCAGCAGCTTGGGTCCGAGCTCTACCGGGGAGCTGTTTTTT.

This chain joins TRBV6-1 and TRBJ2-1; a weak D match, TRBD2 (5 bases). V lost 2 bases and J 8 bases, leaving 31 bases between the germline ends. Germline V lookup: CDR1 MNHNS, CDR2 SASEGT. The CDR3 totals 20 residues. The CDR3 DNA reads as TGTGCCAGCAGTGAATCCACCCCCGGACTCCGGGCCACTCGGTTGTATGAGCAGTTCTTC. Protein sequence: CASSESTPGLRATRLYEQFF.

V gene TRBV5-4 combines with J gene TRBJ2-3; D is possibly TRBD2 (6 bases). Germline lookup yields CDR1 SGHNT and CDR2 YYREEE (reference sequence). The CDR3 extends over 15 amino acids. V was trimmed by 5 bases and J by 1 base, leaving 14 bases between them. CDR3 region: CASRTGGVGTDTQYF. CDR3 nucleotide sequence: TGTGCCAGCAGAACTGGAGGGGTCGGCACAGATACGCAGTATTTT.

The chain combines TRBV4-3 with TRBJ2-3, with D possibly matching TRBD2 (5 bases). Germline loops: CDR1 LGHNA, CDR2 YSLEER. Between the trimmed V and J ends, which lost 1 base and 1 base, there was a span of 18 bases. The CDR3 runs 18 residues. The CDR3 nucleotides are TGCGCCAGCAGCCAAGCGGGCGCTGGACTCACGCGCACAGATACGCAGTATTTT. Translation gives CASSQAGAGLTRTDTQYF.

CDR3 region: CASTLNGLGYNEQFF. The CDR3 region has the DNA TGTGCCAGCACCCTAAACGGGTTAGGCTACAATGAGCAGTTCTTC. The rearrangement uses TRBV2 and TRBJ2-1, with D hard to call. In germline, CDR1 is SNHLY, CDR2 FYNNEI. Trimming shortened V by 7 bases and J by 3 bases, and 16 bases separated the two germline ends. CDR3 length: 15 residues.

The rearrangement uses TRBV10-3 and TRBJ2-7, with TRBD2 matching 13 bases. The germline V gene has CDR1 ENHRY and CDR2 SYGVKD. This CDR3 is 19 amino acids long. Unmatched junction bases numbered 13, after V lost 0 bases and J lost 5 bases. The CDR3 coding sequence is TGTGCCATCAGTGAGTCGACAAGGACTAGCGGGAGAAAGTCCCACGAGCAGTACTTC. The encoded protein is CAISESTRTSGRKSHEQYF.

The rearrangement joins TRBV6-5 to TRBJ1-5; TRBD1 is a possible D gene (6 bases). The V gene's germline CDR1 is MNHEY and CDR2 SVGAGI. The CDR3 length is 14 residues. V was trimmed by 4 bases and J by 4 bases, leaving 11 bases between them. The CDR3 coding sequence is TGTGCCAGCAGTTCCCCGGGGGCTAATCAGCCCCAGCATTTT. Amino acids: CASSSPGANQPQHF.

The rearrangement uses TRBV2 and TRBJ2-2; unclear D gene. Trimming left V 3 bases short and J 5 bases short, with 10 bases between. This CDR3 is 14 amino acids long. CDR1 and CDR2 from the germline V gene are SNHLY and FYNNEI. CDR3 sequence reads: CASSDTLRTGELFF. For the CDR3, the DNA is TGTGCCAGCAGTGATACATTGCGGACCGGGGAGCTGTTTTTT.

The chain uses TRBV2 and TRBJ2-7, with D uncertain. The germline V and J ends were trimmed by 6 bases and 3 bases, with 12 bases remaining between them. The CDR3 runs 13 residues. Germline V gene sequence: CDR1 SNHLY, CDR2 FYNNEI. The CDR3, as DNA: TGTGCCAGCAGCGTATATGGGATCTACGAGCAGTACTTC. It specifies CASSVYGIYEQYF.

This chain joins TRBV7-9 and TRBJ2-5, with D perhaps given as TRBD1 or TRBD2 (5 bases each). Germline V gene data show CDR1 as SEHNR and CDR2 as FQNEAQ (reference sequence). This CDR3 contains 14 residues. V was pared by 3 bases and J by 5 bases, with 13 bases between. CDR3 sequence: CASSFQGEGETQYF. CDR3 DNA: TGTGCCAGCAGCTTTCAGGGTGAGGGGGAGACCCAGTACTTC.

The V gene is TRBV6-6, the J gene TRBJ1-1; D is possibly TRBD1 (6 bases). V was trimmed by 8 bases and J by 0 bases, leaving 16 bases between them. The germline CDR1 and CDR2 sequences are MNHNY and SVGAGI (reference sequence). The CDR3 length is 15 residues. The CDR3 loop reads CASVNGGRVNTEAFF. In nucleotides, the CDR3 is TGTGCCAGCGTGAACGGGGGCAGGGTGAACACTGAAGCTTTCTTT.